A selection of T cell receptor beta chains follows, all from one sample in a study of T cell repertoires in cytomegalovirus infection. TCRdb re-analysed the reads in MiXCR, keeping a single row per CDR3 protein. The sample lists about 230,000 distinct CDR3 sequences; approximately 24% were seen once. The sample was CD8+ T cells from PBMCs. The receptors originated from a human donor in good health (CMV status not recorded). Some clones in this sample may be carry-over from other donors' samples. Both conserved end residues are part of each CDR3. A D gene is named only where the DNA matches it firmly. Clone size is shown for a subset of rows, as once, few, many or a class of expanded clone.

abundance: -; d_gene: TRBD1; j_gene: TRBJ1-1; v_gene: TRBV12-5; CDR3aa: CASGFGQGGRAFF; CDR3nt: TGTGCTAGTGGTTTCGGACAGGGGGGCAGGGCTTTCTTT
abundance: many; d_gene: TRBD1; j_gene: TRBJ1-6; v_gene: TRBV7-2; CDR3aa: CASSLTGINSPLHF; CDR3nt: TGTGCCAGCAGCTTGACAGGGATCAATTCACCCCTCCACTTT
abundance: few; d_gene: -; j_gene: TRBJ2-3; v_gene: TRBV2; CDR3aa: CASSEARSAGADTDTQYF; CDR3nt: TGTGCCAGCAGTGAAGCGCGCTCGGCGGGGGCCGACACAGATACGCAGTATTTT
abundance: many; d_gene: -; j_gene: TRBJ2-2; v_gene: TRBV6-2/TRBV6-3; CDR3aa: CASSYVGTNTGELFF; CDR3nt: TGTGCCAGCAGTTACGTCGGCACGAACACCGGGGAGCTGTTTTTT
abundance: -; d_gene: -; j_gene: TRBJ2-5; v_gene: TRBV9; CDR3aa: CASSLGTAIVETQYF; CDR3nt: TGTGCCAGCAGCCTTGGGACTGCAATAGTGGAGACCCAGTACTTC
abundance: -; d_gene: TRBD2; j_gene: TRBJ2-7; v_gene: TRBV4-1; CDR3aa: CASSHGLAGSPLQYF; CDR3nt: TGCGCCAGCAGCCACGGACTAGCGGGGTCACCATTGCAGTACTTC
abundance: -; d_gene: -; j_gene: TRBJ2-1; v_gene: TRBV27; CDR3aa: CASRRKDTYNEQFF; CDR3nt: TGTGCCAGCAGAAGAAAAGACACCTACAATGAGCAGTTCTTC
abundance: few; d_gene: TRBD1; j_gene: TRBJ2-3; v_gene: TRBV5-8; CDR3aa: CASSLVSTGETDTQYF; CDR3nt: TGTGCCAGCAGCTTGGTCTCGACAGGGGAGACAGATACGCAGTATTTT
abundance: many; d_gene: TRBD2; j_gene: TRBJ2-7; v_gene: TRBV2; CDR3aa: CASLLAGDEQYF; CDR3nt: TGTGCCAGCTTACTAGCGGGGGACGAGCAGTACTTC
abundance: -; d_gene: -; j_gene: TRBJ2-3; v_gene: TRBV20-1; CDR3aa: CSASPLLAASTDTQYF; CDR3nt: TGCAGTGCGTCTCCGCTTCTAGCAGCTAGCACAGATACGCAGTATTTT
abundance: few; d_gene: -; j_gene: TRBJ2-2; v_gene: TRBV29-1; CDR3aa: CSVEDWQSGELFF; CDR3nt: TGCAGCGTTGAAGATTGGCAGTCCGGGGAGCTGTTTTTT
abundance: -; d_gene: -; j_gene: TRBJ2-7; v_gene: TRBV7-2; CDR3aa: CASSPQGGQWLFYEQYF; CDR3nt: TGTGCCAGCAGCCCGCAGGGTGGACAGTGGTTGTTCTACGAGCAGTACTTC
abundance: few; d_gene: -; j_gene: TRBJ1-1; v_gene: TRBV28; CDR3aa: CASSFRVSTEAFF; CDR3nt: TGTGCCAGCAGTTTTCGGGTCTCCACTGAAGCTTTCTTT
abundance: -; d_gene: -; j_gene: TRBJ1-1; v_gene: TRBV4-1; CDR3aa: CASSHPKTGLNTEAFF; CDR3nt: TGCGCCAGCAGCCACCCCAAGACAGGACTGAACACTGAAGCTTTCTTT
abundance: few; d_gene: TRBD2; j_gene: TRBJ2-1; v_gene: TRBV12-3/TRBV12-4; CDR3aa: CASSERGGPEQFF; CDR3nt: TGTGCCAGCAGCGAGCGGGGAGGTCCTGAGCAGTTCTTC
abundance: -; d_gene: TRBD1; j_gene: TRBJ2-1; v_gene: TRBV2; CDR3aa: CASTTGGPYNEQFF; CDR3nt: TGTGCCAGCACCACAGGGGGCCCCTACAATGAGCAGTTCTTC
abundance: few; d_gene: -; j_gene: TRBJ1-2; v_gene: TRBV4-2; CDR3aa: CASSQLGRREEDYGYTF; CDR3nt: TGTGCCAGCAGCCAATTAGGAAGGAGAGAAGAGGACTATGGCTACACCTTC
abundance: -; d_gene: TRBD1; j_gene: TRBJ2-7; v_gene: TRBV19; CDR3aa: CASSMGTGITYEQYF; CDR3nt: TGTGCCAGTAGTATGGGGACAGGGATAACCTACGAGCAGTACTTC
abundance: few; d_gene: -; j_gene: TRBJ2-7; v_gene: TRBV12-3/TRBV12-4; CDR3aa: CASSPSFHEQYF; CDR3nt: TGTGCCAGCAGTCCCTCATTCCACGAGCAGTACTTC
abundance: many; d_gene: -; j_gene: TRBJ1-5; v_gene: TRBV28; CDR3aa: CASGNQPQHF; CDR3nt: TGTGCCAGCGGAAATCAGCCCCAGCATTTT
abundance: few; d_gene: -; j_gene: TRBJ2-7; v_gene: TRBV14; CDR3aa: CASSPRESRREQYF; CDR3nt: TGTGCCAGCAGCCCCAGGGAATCCCGCCGCGAGCAGTACTTC
abundance: many; d_gene: -; j_gene: TRBJ1-1; v_gene: TRBV4-1; CDR3aa: CASSQVGGTGEAFF; CDR3nt: TGCGCCAGCAGCCAAGTTGGGGGAACAGGAGAAGCTTTCTTT